The 7 T cell receptor beta chains presented below share a single source sample, sequenced in a study of OX40 agonist ivuxolimab in advanced cancers. TCRdb's table, derived via immunoSEQ multiplex PCR, lists solely in-frame clones and lacks some. The table lists 70,000 to 95,000 clones, over 70% of them singletons, with around 0.73% in the top ten. The source was CD4+ or CD8+ T cells sorted from blood, collected in a trial of the OX40 agonist ivuxolimab. The receptors come from an adult with an advanced solid tumor such as melanoma, head and neck, liver or kidney cancer.

The chain employs TRBV14 and TRBJ2-5; weak D call: TRBD2 (5 bases). The ends were cut back, 4 bases at V and 7 bases at J, with 13 bases in the middle. Germline V gene sequence: CDR1 SGHDN, CDR2 FVKESK. This CDR3 has 13 residues. In DNA, the CDR3 is TGTGCCAGCAGCCTAAAAGCAGGAGGGACCCAGTACTTC. As protein: CASSLKAGGTQYF.

This clone was seen a handful of times. The V gene is TRBV27, the J gene TRBJ2-7; 13 bases fit TRBD2. The V gene's germline CDR1 is MNHEY and CDR2 SMNVEV (reference sequence). The CDR3 is 15 amino acids. Germline trimming cut 5 bases from V and 7 bases from J; bases unmatched to any gene: 8. In DNA form, the CDR3 reads TGTGCCAGCAGTCCAGGACTAGCGGGAGTGGGAGAGCAGTACTTC. Its translation is CASSPGLAGVGEQYF.

V is TRBV28 and J is TRBJ2-7; either TRBD1 or TRBD2 may supply D (5 bases each). Trimming took off 6 bases at V and 0 bases at J, with 15 bases between the two ends. CDR1 and CDR2 from the germline V gene are MDHEN and SYDVKM. The CDR3 totals 15 residues. The CDR3 coding sequence is TGTGCCAGCAGCTCCTCCGGGACGGACTCCTACGAGCAGTACTTC. Protein sequence: CASSSSGTDSYEQYF. Full variable domain (rest looked up from reference TRBV28 and TRBJ2-7): DVKVTQSSRYLVKRTGEKVFLECVQDMDHENMFWYRQDPGLGLRLIYFSYDVKMKEKGDIPEGYSVSREKKERFSLILESASTNQTSMYLCASSSSGTDSYEQYFGPGTRLTVT.

The V gene is TRBV7-9, the J gene TRBJ2-5, with 9 bases lining up with TRBD1. Germline CDR1 is SEHNR and CDR2 is FQNEAQ (reference sequence). Germline trimming cut 6 bases from V and 2 bases from J; bases unmatched to any gene: 4. The CDR3 consists of 14 residues. The CDR3 loop reads CASSKDRGQETQYF. The CDR3 DNA reads as TGTGCCAGCAGTAAAGACAGGGGGCAAGAGACCCAGTACTTC.

The chain employs TRBV4-2 and TRBJ2-3; D might be TRBD1 (5 bases). Germline V gives CDR1 LGHNA, CDR2 YNFKEQ. The CDR3 extends over 14 amino acids. The V and J ends lost 0 bases and 4 bases respectively, with 8 bases between them. For the CDR3, the DNA is TGTGCCAGCAGCCAAGATGGGGCTGCAGATACGCAGTATTTT. Protein product: CASSQDGAADTQYF.

This rearrangement joins TRBV7-9 to TRBJ2-5, with 8 nucleotides matching TRBD1. Germline trimming cut 0 bases from V and 2 bases from J; bases unmatched to any gene: 5. This CDR3 comprises 16 residues. Per the germline V gene, CDR1 is SEHNR and CDR2 is FQNEAQ (reference sequence). The CDR3 nucleotides are TGTGCCAGCAGCTTAGCACTCGACAGGGGACAAGAGACCCAGTACTTC. Translating it yields CASSLALDRGQETQYF.

The chain joins TRBV9 to TRBJ2-1; 9 nucleotides line up with TRBD2. The CDR3 has 17 amino acids. The ends lost 0 bases at V and 4 bases at J; junction bases unmatched: 8. Germline CDR1 and CDR2: SGDLS and YYNGEE. For the CDR3, the DNA is TGTGCCAGCAGCGTAGAGCTTAGCGGGGGACCATACAATGAGCAGTTCTTC. Its translation: CASSVELSGGPYNEQFF.